This T cell receptor (beta chain) appears in the sequencing data of a study of blood T cell repertoires in COVID-19. At the level of the study: Some COVID-19 samples were acute and others convalescent; all came from the United States, Italy and Spain.

The repertoire was sequenced with immunoSEQ multiplex PCR; TCRdb's copy has only in-frame clones and lacks some. The sample includes around 310,000 clones, around 91% of them seen just once. The specimen was peripheral blood. The receptor comes from a woman in her forties with COVID-19, enrolled during active disease.

CDR3 in DNA: TGTGCCACCAGCCAGACTGGGTATATGGAGACCCAGTACTTC. Translating gives CATSQTGYMETQYF. The J gene is TRBJ2-5, the V gene TRBV24-1; D gene ambiguous. Trimming removed 7 bases from V and 5 bases from J, with 16 bases in between. The CDR3 consists of 14 residues. Germline V gene lookup returns CDR1 KGHDR and CDR2 SFDVKD.